This TCR beta chain was identified in a study of cytomegalovirus exposure and HLA in healthy donors. Overall study findings and caveats: There were a few CMV-associated chains whose specificity for CMV antigens was confirmed in vitro. The majority of CMV-associated TCR beta chains were reported as apparently HLA-restricted in a later analysis. Highest at DRB1 and lowest at HLA-C, TCR association rates differed among HLA loci in a later analysis.

PCR involved 60 Vbeta and 13 Jbeta primers. Produced via immunoSEQ multiplex PCR; TCRdb's table is partial and in-frame only. The data show 100,000 to 150,000 clones, roughly 77% seen once. This clone came up once. The antigen is unknown. The source is a woman in her 30s in good health and CMV-seronegative. Specimen: PBMCs.

DNA of the CDR3: TGTGCCAGCAGCCAAGGACGGGGAATAGATGGCACAGATACGCAGTATTTT. This sequence encodes CASSQGRGIDGTDTQYF. J is TRBJ2-3 and V is TRBV4-2; TRBD2 might be the D (5 bases). The CDR3 is 17 residues long. V was trimmed by 1 base and J by 1 base, leaving 15 bases between them. Germline-derived CDR1 and CDR2 are LGHNA and YNFKEQ.